This T cell receptor beta chain was sequenced during a study of PD-L1 blockade in urothelial cancer. About the research overall: At 6 weeks and at 3 weeks (second dose) after treatment start, blood was analyzed.

Here immunoSEQ multiplex PCR was the method, and the copy in TCRdb shows in-frame clones only, minus some. In the table there are 45,000 to 60,000 clones, more than 70% of which are singletons. The CDR3 runs to 16 residues. Germline assignment: CDR1 SGDLS and CDR2 YYNGEE. With V trimmed by 3 bases and J by 3 bases, 11 bases remained unmatched. Time point reported: peripheral blood 6 weeks after treatment start. This clonotype was obtained from a man aged 60 to 75 with urothelial cancer. Sample: PBMCs, taken around atezolizumab (anti-PD-L1) treatment. This sequence joins TRBV9 and TRBJ1-1; TRBD1 matches at 7 bases. DNA for the CDR3: TGTGCCAGCAGCGCCCGAGAGGGGGCACGGGACACTGAAGCTTTCTTT. It is translated as CASSAREGARDTEAFF.